These 30 T cell receptor beta chains were all obtained from the same sample, sequenced in a study. TCRdb redid the calling of the reads with MiXCR, one entry per CDR3 protein. The repertoire holds roughly 15,000 distinct CDR3 sequences, with about 35% as singletons. The sequenced material came from blood. All receptors come from a human donor.

The V call is TRBV5-1, the J call TRBJ1-6, with D uncertain. The CDR3 runs to 9 residues. Per the germline V gene, CDR1 is SGHRS and CDR2 is YFSETQ. The V gene lost 4 bases and the J gene lost 11 bases, with 1 base spanning the gap. The CDR3 spells CASSPPLHF. CDR3 in DNA: TGCGCCAGCAGCCCACCCCTCCACTTT.

The chain uses TRBV4-3 and TRBJ2-1; D not certain. Trimming shortened V by 0 bases and J by 12 bases, and 18 bases separated the two germline ends. CDR1 and CDR2 from the germline V gene are LGHNA and YSLEER. This CDR3 is 15 amino acids long. Written as DNA, the CDR3 is TGCGCCAGCAGCCAAGATCGACCTAACACAGATACGCAGTTCTTC. Its protein product is CASSQDRPNTDTQFF.

This clonotype was detected ten times or more. J is TRBJ2-7 and V is TRBV29-1; 9 bases line up with TRBD2. CDR3 size: 13 residues. Germline CDR1 is SQVTM and CDR2 is ANQGSEA. The junction had 9 bases not matched to a gene; V was cut back by 6 bases and J by 6 bases. CDR3 loop: CSVQTSGRVEQYF. For the CDR3, the DNA is TGCAGCGTCCAGACTAGCGGTCGCGTCGAGCAGTACTTC.

In this sample, this clonotype is medium-sized. The chain recombines TRBV29-1 with TRBJ2-1, with TRBD2 matching over 9 bases. There are 14 residues in the CDR3. Germline lookup yields CDR1 SQVTM and CDR2 ANQGSEA. J gave up 4 bases and V 2 bases, and 3 bases lay outside the gene matches. CDR3 DNA: TGCAGCGTTGAAAGCGGGAGGACATACAATGAGCAGTTCTTC. This translates into CSVESGRTYNEQFF.

Details on this clonotype: A much larger clone differs from this one at a single base, so this may be a read error. The V and J genes are TRBV20-1 and TRBJ2-7; D is undetermined. The V end lost 0 bases, the J end lost 2 bases, and 5 bases lay between the germline ends. The V gene's germline CDR1 is DFQATT and CDR2 SNEGSKA (reference sequence). The CDR3 runs to 12 residues. The CDR3: CSARDGTYEQYF. Here the CDR3 DNA reads TGCAGTGCTAGAGATGGCACCTACGAGCAGTACTTC.

By its share, this clonotype is medium-sized. The genes are TRBV30 and TRBJ2-1; unclear D gene. The germline gives CDR1 GTSNPN, CDR2 SVGIG (reference sequence). Trimming pared 0 bases from V and 5 bases from J, leaving 14 bases between. CDR3 length: 15 amino acids. The CDR3 nucleotides are TGTGCCTGGAGTGTAATTGAGGCGGACCACAATGAGCAGTTCTTC. Translated, it gives CAWSVIEADHNEQFF.

With respect to this clonotype: Because it lacks the conserved phenylalanine or tryptophan at the end, this CDR3 is likely a read error. The DNA is omitted, as the CDR3 cannot be located on it reliably, and the CDR3 follows TCRdb's listing. The chain recombines TRBV4-2 with TRBJ1-3; the table's TRBD1 call for D was not verified on the DNA. The CDR3 extends over 9 residues, inclusive of both ends. The germline V gene has CDR1 LGHNA and CDR2 YNFKEQ. CDR3 sequence reads: CASSQTGPG.

This clonotype came up many times. This chain links TRBV4-2 with TRBJ2-3; D not certain. The CDR3 has 15 residues. Germline lookup yields CDR1 LGHNA and CDR2 YNFKEQ. Trimming stripped 0 bases from V and 1 base from J, with 8 bases between. The CDR3 nucleotides are TGTGCCAGCAGCCAAGATCACGAACGCACAGATACGCAGTATTTT. Its translation is CASSQDHERTDTQYF.

This clonotype was seen only a few times. This chain connects TRBV29-1 to TRBJ2-3; TRBD2 matches at 9 bases. Germline V CDR1 and CDR2: SQVTM, ANQGSEA. The CDR3 runs 15 residues. With V trimmed by 3 bases and J by 0 bases, 4 bases remained unmatched. The CDR3: CSVDPSGRSTDTQYF. The CDR3 DNA reads TGCAGCGTTGACCCCAGCGGGAGGAGCACAGATACGCAGTATTTT.

In this sample, this clonotype is medium-sized. The genes are TRBV28 and TRBJ2-7; tentatively, D is TRBD1 (7 bases). The CDR3 sequence is 13 residues long. V lost 3 bases, J lost 5 bases, and 11 bases lay in between. CDR1 is MDHEN and CDR2 is SYDVKM in the germline V gene. CDR3 coding DNA: TGTGCCAGCAGTTTCAGGGGGGTCAACGAGCAGTACTTC. Translating gives CASSFRGVNEQYF.

The rearrangement links TRBV7-8 to TRBJ2-2; D might be TRBD1 (6 bases). Germline V gene data show CDR1 as SGHVS and CDR2 as FQNEAQ. The ends were cut back, 3 bases at V and 11 bases at J, with 13 bases in the middle. CDR3 length: 13 residues. CDR3 loop: CASSLGQAYELFF. DNA for the CDR3: TGTGCCAGCAGCTTGGGACAAGCATACGAGCTGTTTTTT.

This clonotype was counted many times. The genes are TRBV28 and TRBJ2-1; 9 bases are shared with TRBD1. Germline CDR1 and CDR2: MDHEN and SYDVKM. V was clipped by 6 bases and J by 9 bases; unmatched bases: 6. This CDR3 spans 13 amino acids. CDR3 sequence (DNA): TGTGCCAGCAGCCCAACAGGGGGCCCTGAGCAGTTCTTC. Its translation: CASSPTGGPEQFF.

The chain uses TRBV4-3 and TRBJ2-2; unclear D gene. The V and J ends lost 4 bases and 5 bases respectively, with 11 bases between them. Per germline, CDR1 LGHNA and CDR2 YSLEER. The CDR3 has 14 amino acids. The CDR3 sequence is CASSPQVATGELFF. The CDR3 DNA reads as TGCGCCAGCAGCCCTCAAGTGGCGACCGGGGAGCTGTTTTTT.

In its sample, this clonotype was seen many times. The CDR3, as DNA: TGTGCCAGCAGCTTAGAGGGGGTAAGGGGTCAAGAGACCCAGTACTTC. The encoded protein is CASSLEGVRGQETQYF. This sequence joins TRBV7-8 and TRBJ2-5, with D perhaps matching TRBD1 (6 bases). CDR1 is SGHVS and CDR2 is FQNEAQ in the germline V gene. Deletions cut 1 base from V and 2 bases from J, with 14 bases between. CDR3 length: 16 amino acids.

The table lists this clonotype with many counts. The chain is built from TRBV29-1 and TRBJ1-1, with D maybe TRBD1 (5 bases). V gave up 4 bases and J gave up 5 bases, with 14 bases separating them. Germline-derived CDR1 and CDR2 are SQVTM and ANQGSEA. CDR3 length equals 13 residues. CDR3 nucleotides: TGCAGCGTTGGCTTTCGGGGGGGGACTGAAGCTTTCTTT. Its translation: CSVGFRGGTEAFF.

This clonotype occurred many times. The V call is TRBV4-3, the J call TRBJ1-6, with D possibly being TRBD1 (5 bases). The CDR3 is 18 amino acids. V was trimmed by 0 bases and J by 6 bases, leaving 18 bases between them. Germline CDR1 is LGHNA and CDR2 is YSLEER. CDR3 sequence reads: CASSQDPAGVDSNSPLHF. The CDR3 region has the DNA TGCGCCAGCAGCCAAGATCCCGCGGGGGTCGACTCTAATTCACCCCTCCACTTT.

The V gene is TRBV20-1, the J gene TRBJ1-2, with no clear D. Looked up from germline, CDR1 is DFQATT and CDR2 is SNEGSKA (reference sequence). Trimming left V 6 bases short and J 2 bases short, with 10 bases between. The CDR3 has 12 residues. CDR3 amino acids: CSAPPENYGYTF. CDR3 in DNA: TGCAGTGCCCCGCCGGAGAACTATGGCTACACCTTC.

This clonotype counts as medium-sized (0.01 to 0.1%). The genes are TRBV4-3 and TRBJ1-6, with D possibly TRBD1 on 5 matching bases. Germline CDR1 and CDR2: LGHNA and YSLEER. The V and J ends lost 0 bases and 7 bases respectively, with 10 bases between them. The CDR3 is 15 amino acids. CDR3 residues: CASSQEYRLNSPLHF. In DNA, the CDR3 is TGCGCCAGCAGCCAAGAGTACAGGCTAAATTCACCCCTCCACTTT.

This clonotype was observed at least ten times. The genes are TRBV18 and TRBJ2-1; possibly TRBD1 for D (5 bases). This CDR3 is 14 amino acids long. V lost 0 bases to trimming and J lost 9 bases, with 12 bases between them. Germline V lookup: CDR1 KGHSH, CDR2 LQKENI. CDR3 nucleotide sequence: TGTGCCAGCTCACCACCGGGGCAGGGCGGTGAGCAGTTCTTC. It yields the protein CASSPPGQGGEQFF.

This clonotype was counted between two and nine times. V and J are TRBV4-3 and TRBJ2-7, with 9 bases aligning to TRBD1. The germline V gene encodes CDR1 LGHNA and CDR2 YSLEER. There are 15 residues in the CDR3. V was clipped by 4 bases and J by 5 bases; unmatched bases: 9. This chain's CDR3 is CASSLSGQGLDEQYF. The CDR3 bases are TGCGCCAGCAGCCTTTCGGGACAGGGACTGGACGAGCAGTACTTC.

By sample fraction, this clonotype is medium-sized. This sequence joins TRBV28 and TRBJ2-1; 11 nucleotides align to TRBD1. Trimming cost V 5 bases and J 9 bases; bases outside gene matches: 6. Germline V CDR1 and CDR2: MDHEN, SYDVKM. CDR3 size: 14 residues. The CDR3, as DNA: TGTGCCAGCAGTCTTGGACAGGGGGCCAGTGAGCAGTTCTTC. Its translation: CASSLGQGASEQFF.

This clonotype was observed many times. V and J are TRBV4-2 and TRBJ2-1; TRBD2 agrees at 7 bases. The germline gives CDR1 LGHNA, CDR2 YNFKEQ. Trimming took 2 bases from V and 5 from J; bases not matched to a gene: 9. CDR3 length equals 16 residues. CDR3 region: CASSQFQTSRNNEQFF. Written as DNA, the CDR3 is TGTGCCAGCAGCCAATTTCAGACTAGCAGAAACAATGAGCAGTTCTTC.

This chain connects TRBV29-1 to TRBJ1-1, with 11 bases aligning to TRBD1. The length of the CDR3 is 14 residues. The ends lost 4 bases at V and 5 bases at J; junction bases unmatched: 6. Germline-derived CDR1 and CDR2 are SQVTM and ANQGSEA. CDR3 nucleotides: TGCAGCGTTGCCCGGGACAGGGGGACGACTGAAGCTTTCTTT. Encoded protein: CSVARDRGTTEAFF.

By frequency in the sample, this clonotype is medium-sized. The chain is built from TRBV29-1 and TRBJ2-3, with TRBD2 matching over 10 bases. The CDR3 has 13 amino acids. V was pared by 6 bases and J by 11 bases, with 11 bases of the junction left unmatched. Germline CDR1 is SQVTM and CDR2 is ANQGSEA. CDR3 in DNA: TGCAGCGTGGAGGAACCACTAGCGGGACGGCAGTATTTT. Residues: CSVEEPLAGRQYF.

This clonotype is medium-sized. This sequence joins TRBV29-1 and TRBJ2-7; 10 nucleotides line up with TRBD1. From germline, CDR1 is SQVTM and CDR2 ANQGSEA. This CDR3 contains 14 residues. Germline trimming cut 1 base from V and 6 bases from J; bases unmatched to any gene: 6. DNA of the CDR3: TGCAGCGTTGAAGCCGGGACAGGGGACATCGAGCAGTACTTC. Its translation is CSVEAGTGDIEQYF.

This clonotype was detected only a few times. The chain carries TRBV4-3 and TRBJ2-1; possible D gene TRBD2, 6 bases. Germline-derived CDR1 and CDR2 are LGHNA and YSLEER. Trimming cost V 1 base and J 0 bases, with 22 bases left between them. The CDR3 covers 20 residues. The CDR3 DNA is TGCGCCAGCAGCCAAGCCCTGGCTCACCGGGAGCCCCGCTCCTACAATGAGCAGTTCTTC. It codes for CASSQALAHREPRSYNEQFF.

This clonotype was picked up a small number of times. The V gene is TRBV4-2, the J gene TRBJ2-7; 7 nucleotides match TRBD2. Germline CDR1 reads LGHNA; CDR2 reads YNFKEQ. V shed 1 base and J 4 bases; nucleotides not matched to a gene: 13. The length of the CDR3 is 17 residues. CDR3: CASSQGGGRGQRYEQYF. The CDR3, as DNA: TGTGCCAGCAGCCAAGGGGGAGGGAGGGGCCAAAGGTACGAGCAGTACTTC.

This chain connects TRBV20-1 to TRBJ1-1; 8 bases are shared with TRBD1. Germline V lookup: CDR1 DFQATT, CDR2 SNEGSKA (reference sequence). V gave up 5 bases and J gave up 2 bases; unmatched junction bases: 7. The CDR3 runs to 14 residues. CDR3 region: CSAASGTGNTEAFF. The CDR3 DNA sequence: TGCAGTGCTGCCTCCGGGACAGGTAACACTGAAGCTTTCTTT.

The sample holds many counts of this clonotype. The genes are TRBV14 and TRBJ1-4; D is ambiguous. Per germline, CDR1 SGHDN and CDR2 FVKESK. V dropped 4 bases and J dropped 7 bases, with 19 bases sitting between them. The length of the CDR3 is 16 residues. The CDR3 region is CASSPRRTSPGEKLFF. CDR3 nucleotide sequence: TGTGCCAGCAGCCCTCGGCGGACTTCCCCCGGTGAAAAACTGTTTTTT.

This clonotype came up many times. The rearrangement joins TRBV4-3 to TRBJ1-2; a possible D gene is TRBD1 (6 bases). V was cut by 1 base and J by 0 bases, with 27 bases left in between. Germline V lookup: CDR1 LGHNA, CDR2 YSLEER. This CDR3 spans 21 amino acids. CDR3 DNA: TGCGCCAGCAGCCAAGGCCTAACAGGGAGAGTGACACCAGCAGCTAACTATGGCTACACCTTC. It encodes CASSQGLTGRVTPAANYGYTF.